The rows below give T cell receptor beta chains drawn from one sample of a study of vaccination effects on CD4 cells after COVID-19. TCRdb's copy holds only in-frame clones and misses some; the assay was immunoSEQ multiplex PCR. This repertoire shows around 47,000 clones, around 79% found once; its top ten account for around 30%. Which antigens these TCRs recognize remains unknown. This material consisted of CD4+ T cells from PBMCs cultured with a peptide pool, taken before COVID-19 vaccination. These receptors all come from a human donor who had a prior SARS-CoV-2 infection. Both conserved end residues are part of each CDR3. A D gene is named only where the DNA matches it firmly. Clone size appears in some rows only: once, few, many, or a class for an expanded clone.

j_gene | v_gene | abundance | d_gene | CDR3nt | CDR3aa
TRBJ2-2 | TRBV7-2 | NA | TRBD2 | TGTGCCAGCAGCAAGCGGGGGGGCACCGGGGAGCTGTTTTTT | CASSKRGGTGELFF
TRBJ1-5 | TRBV19 | NA | NA | TGTGCCAGTAGTCCGATCGGGACATTTGTAAGTCAGCCCCAGCATTTT | CASSPIGTFVSQPQHF
TRBJ1-1 | TRBV2 | NA | NA | TGTGCCAGCAGCCTCGGGGGTAGGAGCACTGAAGCTTTCTTT | CASSLGGRSTEAFF
TRBJ2-7 | TRBV2 | NA | TRBD2 | TGTGCCAGCAGCGGGACTAGCGGGGGGGAGCAGTACTTC | CASSGTSGGEQYF
TRBJ1-2 | TRBV2 | NA | NA | TGTGCCAGCAGTGAAAGGGGAACGAACTATGGCTACACCTTC | CASSERGTNYGYTF
TRBJ2-1 | TRBV9 | NA | NA | TGTGCCAGCAGCGTAGATGTGGGGGCCAATGAGCAGTTCTTC | CASSVDVGANEQFF
TRBJ2-7 | TRBV5-1 | NA | NA | TGCGCCAGTGGCGACAGCCGCTCCTACGAGCAGTACTTC | CASGDSRSYEQYF
TRBJ1-5 | TRBV18 | NA | NA | TGTGCCAGCTCACCAGACAGAGGCTATCAGCCCCAGCATTTT | CASSPDRGYQPQHF
TRBJ1-2 | TRBV6-7 | NA | TRBD1 | TGTGCCAGCACCTACGATCATACCGGGACAGGGGCTTATGGCTACACCTTC | CASTYDHTGTGAYGYTF
TRBJ1-1 | TRBV30 | NA | NA | TGTGCCTGGAGTCGAAAAGGAGAGGGGGGAGCTGAAGCTTTCTTT | CAWSRKGEGGAEAFF
TRBJ1-5 | TRBV6-5 | few | TRBD1 | TGTGCCAGCAGTCGAACGACAGGGGTTCAGCCCCAGCATTTT | CASSRTTGVQPQHF